A single sample is the source of the 11 T cell receptor beta chains below, sequenced in a study of identical twins. TCRdb passed the 5' RACE reads through MiXCR, listing each CDR3 protein once. The table shows hundreds of thousands of distinct CDR3 sequences, with more than 6.5% occurring only once. The same sample was also used in a study of yellow fever vaccine responses in identical twins.

The sequenced sample consisted of PBMCs. These receptor sequences come from a woman aged 18-30 years in good health.

The chain couples TRBV29-1 to TRBJ2-1; D may be TRBD1 or TRBD2 (5 bases each). Trimming left V 4 bases short and J 8 bases short, with 12 bases between. CDR3 size: 12 residues. Germline CDR1 and CDR2: SQVTM and ANQGSEA. The CDR3 spells CSVVVLGDEQFF. The CDR3 nucleotides read TGCAGCGTTGTAGTCTTGGGGGATGAGCAGTTCTTC.

At least ten counts were recorded for this clonotype. The genes are TRBV5-1 and TRBJ2-3; maybe TRBD1 (6 bases). The V end was cut by 2 bases, the J end by 2 bases, with 12 bases between. CDR1 is SGHRS and CDR2 is YFSETQ in the germline V gene. The CDR3 is 15 residues long. CDR3 residues: CASSFGQIHTDTQYF. CDR3 DNA: TGCGCCAGCAGCTTTGGACAGATTCACACAGATACGCAGTATTTT.

This clonotype appeared many times. CDR3 sequence: CASSSRGSANEKLFF. The CDR3 DNA reads TGCGCCAGCAGCTCCAGGGGGTCGGCTAATGAAAAACTGTTTTTT. The chain uses TRBV5-1 and TRBJ1-4, with 7 nucleotides matching TRBD1. The CDR3 extends over 15 amino acids. The germline V gene has CDR1 SGHRS and CDR2 YFSETQ. J was trimmed by 3 bases and V by 3 bases; bases with no gene match: 5.

This clonotype was seen a handful of times. The rearrangement links TRBV12-3 or TRBV12-4 to TRBJ2-2; D unclear. Trimming stripped 6 bases from V and 2 bases from J, with 13 bases between. The CDR3 has 15 residues. The CDR3 reads CASRQAGSNTGELFF. The DNA of the CDR3 is TGTGCCAGCAGACAAGCCGGGTCCAACACCGGGGAGCTGTTTTTT.

Ten or more counts support this clonotype. A read error may produce the germline difference seen at one junction end. This chain links TRBV4-3 with TRBJ2-1; D possibly corresponds to TRBD1 (6 bases). This CDR3 region has 14 residues. Germline CDR1 LGHNA, CDR2 YSLEER. The DNA for the CDR3 is TGTGCCAGCAGCCAAGGGGGTAGCTACAATGAGCAGTTCTTC. It is translated as CASSQGGSYNEQFF.

This clonotype occurred many times. The chain has TRBV20-1 and TRBJ2-1; TRBD1 matches 9 bases. The CDR3 consists of 12 residues. V trimming: 6 bases; J trimming: 9 bases; junction bases outside the gene matches: 6. Germline loops: CDR1 DFQATT, CDR2 SNEGSKA (reference sequence). The CDR3 DNA reads TGCAGTGCCCAGGGACAGGGAGGTGAGCAGTTCTTC. Translated: CSAQGQGGEQFF.

This clonotype was recorded at least ten times. The CDR3 region is CASSEGGQSTDTQYF. DNA for the CDR3: TGTGCCAGCAGTGAAGGCGGACAGAGCACAGATACGCAGTATTTT. The V gene is TRBV6-4, the J gene TRBJ2-3, with D tentatively TRBD1 (6 bases). Trimming left V 3 bases short and J 0 bases short, with 10 bases between. Germline loops: CDR1 MRHNA, CDR2 SNTAGT. The length of the CDR3 is 15 residues.

This clonotype was seen ten or more times. This chain uses TRBV29-1 with TRBJ2-3; D gene unclear. Germline V gene data show CDR1 as SQVTM and CDR2 as ANQGSEA. The germline V and J ends were trimmed by 5 bases and 6 bases, with 21 bases remaining between them. The CDR3 runs 15 residues. The CDR3 region has the DNA TGCAGCGTTTGGGAAAGCGCGACCCGCCGCGATACGCAGTATTTT. This translates into CSVWESATRRDTQYF.

This chain links TRBV5-1 with TRBJ2-3; 8 bases map to TRBD2. The CDR3 runs 14 residues. The V segment lost 4 bases and the J segment 2 bases; nucleotides outside the gene matches: 3. The germline V gene has CDR1 SGHRS and CDR2 YFSETQ. The CDR3 spells CASSAGGNTDTQYF. CDR3 DNA sequence: TGCGCCAGCAGCGCGGGGGGAAACACAGATACGCAGTATTTT.

The chain employs TRBV19 and TRBJ1-4; D remains ambiguous. Germline-derived CDR1 and CDR2 are LNHDA and SQIVND (reference sequence). The CDR3 runs to 13 residues. The V end lost 6 bases, the J end lost 6 bases, and 11 bases lay between the germline ends. DNA of the CDR3: TGTGCCAGTAGCAGTACCTTGGATGAAAAACTGTTTTTT. It translates to CASSSTLDEKLFF.

The gene calls are TRBV12-3 or TRBV12-4 and TRBJ2-3; 9 positions agree with TRBD1. V gave up 3 bases and J gave up 2 bases; unmatched junction bases: 3. This CDR3 is built from 15 residues. The CDR3 region has the DNA TGTGCCAGCAGTTTCTGGGACAGGGTCACAGATACGCAGTATTTT. It encodes CASSFWDRVTDTQYF.